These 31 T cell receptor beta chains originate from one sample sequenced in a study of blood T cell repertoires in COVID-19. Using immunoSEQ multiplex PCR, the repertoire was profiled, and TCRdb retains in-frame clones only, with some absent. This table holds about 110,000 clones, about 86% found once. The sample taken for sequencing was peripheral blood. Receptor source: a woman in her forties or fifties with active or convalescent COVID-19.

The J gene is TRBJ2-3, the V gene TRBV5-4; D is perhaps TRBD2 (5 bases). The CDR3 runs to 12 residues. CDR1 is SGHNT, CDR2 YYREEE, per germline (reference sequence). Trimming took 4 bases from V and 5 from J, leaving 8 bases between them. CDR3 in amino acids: CASSPRVDTQYF. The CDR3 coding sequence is TGTGCCAGCAGCCCGAGGGTAGATACGCAGTATTTT.

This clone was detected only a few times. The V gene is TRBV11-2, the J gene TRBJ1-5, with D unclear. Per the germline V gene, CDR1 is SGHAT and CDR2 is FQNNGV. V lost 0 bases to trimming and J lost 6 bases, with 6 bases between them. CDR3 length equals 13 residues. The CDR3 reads CASSLDSRQPQHF. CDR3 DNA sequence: TGTGCCAGCAGCTTAGATTCCCGTCAGCCCCAGCATTTT. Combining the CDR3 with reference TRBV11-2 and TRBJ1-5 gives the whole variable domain EAGVAQSPRYKIIEKRQSVAFWCNPISGHATLYWYQQILGQGPKLLIQFQNNGVVDDSQLPKDRFSAERLKGVDSTLKIQPAKLEDSAVYLCASSLDSRQPQHFGDGTRLSIL.

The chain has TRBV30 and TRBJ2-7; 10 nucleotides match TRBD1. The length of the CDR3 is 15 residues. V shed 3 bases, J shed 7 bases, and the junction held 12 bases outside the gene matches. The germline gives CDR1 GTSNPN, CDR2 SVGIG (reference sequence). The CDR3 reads CAWSIRDRGIGEQYF. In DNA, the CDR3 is TGTGCCTGGAGCATCAGGGACAGGGGAATCGGAGAGCAGTACTTC.

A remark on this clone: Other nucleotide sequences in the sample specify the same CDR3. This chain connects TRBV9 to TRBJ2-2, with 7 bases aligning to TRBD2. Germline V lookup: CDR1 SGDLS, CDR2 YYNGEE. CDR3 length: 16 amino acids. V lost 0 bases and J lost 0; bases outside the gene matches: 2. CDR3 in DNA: TGTGCCAGCAGCGTAGGGGGGAGGGCGAACACCGGGGAGCTGTTTTTT. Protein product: CASSVGGRANTGELFF.

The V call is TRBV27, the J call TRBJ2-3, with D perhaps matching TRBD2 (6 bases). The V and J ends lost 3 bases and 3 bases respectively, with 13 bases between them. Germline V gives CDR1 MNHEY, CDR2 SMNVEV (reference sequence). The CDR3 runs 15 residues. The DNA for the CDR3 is TGTGCCAGCAGTTTCTCGGGGGTGGGTACAGATACGCAGTATTTT. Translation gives CASSFSGVGTDTQYF.

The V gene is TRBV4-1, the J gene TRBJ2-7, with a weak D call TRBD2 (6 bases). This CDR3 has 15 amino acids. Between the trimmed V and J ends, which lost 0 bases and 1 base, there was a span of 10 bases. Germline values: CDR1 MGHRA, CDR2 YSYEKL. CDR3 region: CASSQELATSYEQYF. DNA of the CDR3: TGCGCCAGCAGCCAAGAGCTAGCGACATCCTACGAGCAGTACTTC.

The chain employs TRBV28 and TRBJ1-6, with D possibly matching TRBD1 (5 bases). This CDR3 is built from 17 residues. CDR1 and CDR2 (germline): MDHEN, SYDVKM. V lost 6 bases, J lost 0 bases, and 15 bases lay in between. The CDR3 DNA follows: TGTGCCAGCAGGGACATTGGCCTGAGCTCCTATAATTCACCCCTCCACTTT. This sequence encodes CASRDIGLSSYNSPLHF.

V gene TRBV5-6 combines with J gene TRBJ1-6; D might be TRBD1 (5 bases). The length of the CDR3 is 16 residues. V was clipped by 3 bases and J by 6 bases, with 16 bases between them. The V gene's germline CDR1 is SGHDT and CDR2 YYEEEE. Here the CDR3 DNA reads TGTGCCAGCAGCTCTTTTTCACAGGTTTCTAATTCACCCCTCCACTTT. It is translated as CASSSFSQVSNSPLHF.

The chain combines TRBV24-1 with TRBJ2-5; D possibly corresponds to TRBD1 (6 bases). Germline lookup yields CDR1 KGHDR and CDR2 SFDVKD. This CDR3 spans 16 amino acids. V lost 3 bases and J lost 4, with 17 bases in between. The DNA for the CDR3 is TGTGCCACCAGTGATCCTTCGACAGGTCCCCCAGAGACCCAGTACTTC. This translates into CATSDPSTGPPETQYF.

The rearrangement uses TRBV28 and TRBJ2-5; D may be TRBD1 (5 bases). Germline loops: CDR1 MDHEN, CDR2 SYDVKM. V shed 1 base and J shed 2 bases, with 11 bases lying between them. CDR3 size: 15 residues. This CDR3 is CASSLSPGRQETQYF. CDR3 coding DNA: TGTGCCAGCAGTTTATCCCCAGGGCGGCAAGAGACCCAGTACTTC.

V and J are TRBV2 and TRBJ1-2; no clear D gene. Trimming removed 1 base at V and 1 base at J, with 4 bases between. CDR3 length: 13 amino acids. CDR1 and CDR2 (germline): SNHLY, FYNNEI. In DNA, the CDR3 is TGTGCCAGCAGTGAAGGCAGTAACTATGGCTACACCTTC. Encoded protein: CASSEGSNYGYTF.

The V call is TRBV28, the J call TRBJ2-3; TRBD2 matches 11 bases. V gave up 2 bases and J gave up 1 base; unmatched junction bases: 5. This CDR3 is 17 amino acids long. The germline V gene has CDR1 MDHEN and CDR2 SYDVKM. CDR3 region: CASSLRLGLAGTDTQYF. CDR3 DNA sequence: TGTGCCAGCAGTTTACGACTGGGACTAGCGGGCACAGATACGCAGTATTTT.

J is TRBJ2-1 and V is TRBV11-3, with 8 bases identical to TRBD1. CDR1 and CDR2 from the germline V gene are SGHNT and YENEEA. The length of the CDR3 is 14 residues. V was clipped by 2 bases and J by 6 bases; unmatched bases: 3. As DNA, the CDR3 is TGTGCCAGCAGCTTAAACACAGGGGGCAATGAGCAGTTCTTC. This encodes CASSLNTGGNEQFF.

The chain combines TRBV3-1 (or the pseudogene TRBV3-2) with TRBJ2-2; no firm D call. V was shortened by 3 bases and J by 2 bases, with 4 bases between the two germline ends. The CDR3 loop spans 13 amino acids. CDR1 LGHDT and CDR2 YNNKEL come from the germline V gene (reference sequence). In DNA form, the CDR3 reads TGTGCCAGCAGCCAGGCTAACACCGGGGAGCTGTTTTTT. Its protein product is CASSQANTGELFF.

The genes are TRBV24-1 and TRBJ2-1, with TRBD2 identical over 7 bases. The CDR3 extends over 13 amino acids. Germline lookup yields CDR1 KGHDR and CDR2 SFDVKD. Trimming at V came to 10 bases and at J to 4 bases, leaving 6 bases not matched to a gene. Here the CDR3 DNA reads TGTGCCACGAGCGGGACCTTTTACAATGAGCAGTTCTTC. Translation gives CATSGTFYNEQFF.

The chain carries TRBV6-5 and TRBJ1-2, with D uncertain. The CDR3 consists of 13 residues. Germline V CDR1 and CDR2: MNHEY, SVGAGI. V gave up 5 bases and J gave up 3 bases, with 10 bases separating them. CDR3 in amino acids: CASSPTVDYGYTF. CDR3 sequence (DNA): TGTGCCAGCAGTCCAACGGTAGACTATGGCTACACCTTC.

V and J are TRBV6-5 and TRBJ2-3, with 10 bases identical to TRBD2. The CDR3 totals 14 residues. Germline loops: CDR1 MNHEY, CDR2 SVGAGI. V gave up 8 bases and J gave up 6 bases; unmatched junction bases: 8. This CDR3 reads CASFPSGRADTQYF. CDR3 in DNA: TGTGCCAGCTTCCCCAGCGGGAGGGCCGATACGCAGTATTTT.

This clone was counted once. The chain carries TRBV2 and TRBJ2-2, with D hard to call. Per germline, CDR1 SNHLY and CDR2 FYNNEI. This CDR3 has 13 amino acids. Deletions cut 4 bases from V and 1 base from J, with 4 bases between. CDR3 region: CASSVGNTGELFF. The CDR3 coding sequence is TGTGCCAGCAGTGTCGGGAACACCGGGGAGCTGTTTTTT.

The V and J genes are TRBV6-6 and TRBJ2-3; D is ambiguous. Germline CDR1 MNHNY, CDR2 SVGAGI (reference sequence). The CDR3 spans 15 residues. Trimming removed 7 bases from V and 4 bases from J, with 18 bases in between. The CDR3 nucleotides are TGTGCCAGCAAGCCTACGTCTAGATTTCCAGATACGCAGTATTTT. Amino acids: CASKPTSRFPDTQYF.

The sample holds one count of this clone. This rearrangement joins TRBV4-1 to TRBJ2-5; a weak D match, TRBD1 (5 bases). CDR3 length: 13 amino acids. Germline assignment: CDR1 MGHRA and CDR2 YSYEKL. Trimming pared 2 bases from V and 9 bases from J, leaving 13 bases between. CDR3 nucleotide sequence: TGCGCCAGCAGCCAAACTATAGGGGTGGCCCAGTACTTC. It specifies CASSQTIGVAQYF.

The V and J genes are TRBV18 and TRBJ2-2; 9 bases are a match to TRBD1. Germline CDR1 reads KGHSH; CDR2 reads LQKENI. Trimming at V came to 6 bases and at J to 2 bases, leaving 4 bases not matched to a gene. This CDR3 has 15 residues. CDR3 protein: CASSSTGGNTGELFF. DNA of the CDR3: TGTGCCAGCTCTTCTACAGGGGGCAACACCGGGGAGCTGTTTTTT.

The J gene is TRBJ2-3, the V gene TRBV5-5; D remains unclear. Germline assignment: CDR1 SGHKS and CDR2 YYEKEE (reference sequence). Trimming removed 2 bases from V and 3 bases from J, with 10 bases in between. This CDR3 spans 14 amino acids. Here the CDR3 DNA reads TGTGCCAGCAGCTTTAGTGGTATTACAGATACGCAGTATTTT. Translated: CASSFSGITDTQYF. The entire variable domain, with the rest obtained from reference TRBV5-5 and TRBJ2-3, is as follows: DAGVTQSPTHLIKTRGQQVTLRCSPISGHKSVSWYQQVLGQGPQFIFQYYEKEERGRGNFPDRFSARQFPNYSSELNVNALLLGDSALYLCASSFSGITDTQYFGPGTRLTVL.

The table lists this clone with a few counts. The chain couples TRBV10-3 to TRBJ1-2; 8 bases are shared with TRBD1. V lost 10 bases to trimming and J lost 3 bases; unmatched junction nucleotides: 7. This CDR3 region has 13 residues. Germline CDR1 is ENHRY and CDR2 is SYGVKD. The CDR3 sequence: CATGTGGDYGYTF. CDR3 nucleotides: TGTGCCACCGGCACAGGGGGGGACTATGGCTACACCTTC.

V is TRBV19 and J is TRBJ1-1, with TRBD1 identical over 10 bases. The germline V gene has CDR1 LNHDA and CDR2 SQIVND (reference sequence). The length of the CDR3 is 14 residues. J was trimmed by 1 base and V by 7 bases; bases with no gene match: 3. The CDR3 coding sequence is TGTGCCAGTATGGGGACAGGGGAGAACACTGAAGCTTTCTTT. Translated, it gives CASMGTGENTEAFF. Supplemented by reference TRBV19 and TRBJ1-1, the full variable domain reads DGGITQSPKYLFRKEGQNVTLSCEQNLNHDAMYWYRQDPGQGLRLIYYSQIVNDFQKGDIAEGYSVSREKKESFPLTVTSAQKNPTAFYLCASMGTGENTEAFFGQGTRLTVV.

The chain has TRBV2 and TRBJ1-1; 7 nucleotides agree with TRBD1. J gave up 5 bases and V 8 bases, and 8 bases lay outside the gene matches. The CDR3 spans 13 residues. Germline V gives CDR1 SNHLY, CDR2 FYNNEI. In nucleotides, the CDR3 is TGTGCCAGCGGGGACAGCCCCCGAACTGAAGCTTTCTTT. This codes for CASGDSPRTEAFF. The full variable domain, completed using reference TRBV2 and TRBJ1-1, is EPEVTQTPSHQVTQMGQEVILRCVPISNHLYFYWYRQILGQKVEFLVSFYNNEISEKSEIFDDQFSVERPDGSNFTLKIRSTKLEDSAMYFCASGDSPRTEAFFGQGTRLTVV.

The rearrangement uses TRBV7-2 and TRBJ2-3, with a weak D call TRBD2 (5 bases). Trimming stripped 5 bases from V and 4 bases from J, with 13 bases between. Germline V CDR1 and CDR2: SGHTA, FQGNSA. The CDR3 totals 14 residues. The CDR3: CASSPAGVADTQYF. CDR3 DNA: TGTGCCAGCAGCCCTGCCGGGGTGGCAGATACGCAGTATTTT.

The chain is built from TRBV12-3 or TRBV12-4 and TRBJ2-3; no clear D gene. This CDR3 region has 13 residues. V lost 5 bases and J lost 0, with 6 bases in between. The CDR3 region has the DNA TGTGCCAGCAGTGACACTAGCACAGATACGCAGTATTTT. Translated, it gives CASSDTSTDTQYF.

This chain's CDR3 is CASSPRQGGNSPLHF. In DNA form, the CDR3 reads TGTGCCAGCAGCCCCAGACAGGGAGGTAATTCACCCCTCCACTTT. This chain connects TRBV6-5 to TRBJ1-6; 7 bases agree with TRBD1. The CDR3 extends over 15 amino acids. V dropped 6 bases and J dropped 6; count of bases not matched to a gene: 8. CDR1 MNHEY and CDR2 SVGAGI come from the germline V gene.

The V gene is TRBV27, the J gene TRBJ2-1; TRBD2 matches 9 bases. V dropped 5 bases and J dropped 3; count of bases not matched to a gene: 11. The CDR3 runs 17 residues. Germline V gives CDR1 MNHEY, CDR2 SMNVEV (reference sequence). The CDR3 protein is CASSPRTIAGVYNEQFF. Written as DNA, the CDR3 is TGTGCCAGCAGTCCCAGGACTATAGCGGGAGTCTACAATGAGCAGTTCTTC.

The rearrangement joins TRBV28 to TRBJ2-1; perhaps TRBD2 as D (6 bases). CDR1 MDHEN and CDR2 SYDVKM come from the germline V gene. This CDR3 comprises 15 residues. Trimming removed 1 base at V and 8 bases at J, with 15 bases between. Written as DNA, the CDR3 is TGTGCCAGCAGTTTATATGGGGGAGGAGATGATGAGCAGTTCTTC. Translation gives CASSLYGGGDDEQFF.

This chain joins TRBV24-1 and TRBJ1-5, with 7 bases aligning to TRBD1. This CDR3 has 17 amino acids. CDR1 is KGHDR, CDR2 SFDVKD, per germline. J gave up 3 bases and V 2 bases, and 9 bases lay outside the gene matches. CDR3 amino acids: CATSDSRTTGNNQPQHF. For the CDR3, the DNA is TGTGCCACCAGTGATTCCCGGACGACAGGGAACAATCAGCCCCAGCATTTT.